A single sample is the source of the 6 T cell receptor beta chains below, sequenced in a study of blood T cells in healthy people across ages (dated by TCRdb to 2013 to 2016). Preparation of the library involved 5' RACE. Reads for this sample came from an Illumina HiSeq 2500. A second PCR of roughly 7 to 11 cycles was performed with a sample-barcoded 5' primer and a J-beta primer mix. In-frame beta chains were kept once TCRdb had trimmed the public reads at Q25 with fastp and called clones with MiXCR. Rows are combined by CDR3 protein, so each entry shows the most common genes and DNA. Present in this sample are some 900,000 distinct CDR3 sequences, 48% of which were seen just once. The ten largest clones represent 13% of the sample. The sequencing sample was made of blood. These TCRs come from a man in his thirties or forties in good health.

This clonotype was recorded a few times. The chain joins TRBV27 to TRBJ2-7; 9 bases are shared with TRBD1. The CDR3 length is 16 residues. The J segment lost 0 bases and the V segment lost 4 bases, leaving 7 bases of the junction unmatched. Germline CDR1 reads MNHEY; CDR2 reads SMNVEV (reference sequence). The CDR3 DNA reads TGTGCCAGCAGTTCTCCCGGGACAGGGAACTCCTACGAGCAGTACTTC. It specifies CASSSPGTGNSYEQYF.

This clonotype turned up a few times. This sequence joins TRBV11-1 and TRBJ2-1, with D perhaps TRBD1 (6 bases). Trimming removed 5 bases from V and 8 bases from J, with 13 bases in between. CDR1 is SGHAT and CDR2 is FQDESV in the germline V gene (reference sequence). CDR3 length: 13 amino acids. The CDR3 region is CASSALRGYEQFF. In DNA form, the CDR3 reads TGTGCCAGCAGCGCGTTAAGGGGGTATGAGCAGTTCTTC.

CDR3 DNA sequence: TGTGCCAGCAGCCAATCTCAGGGGGACAAAAACATTCAGTACTTC. Translating gives CASSQSQGDKNIQYF. The gene calls are TRBV9 and TRBJ2-4, with TRBD1 matching 7 bases. Germline V lookup: CDR1 SGDLS, CDR2 YYNGEE. V gave up 4 bases and J gave up 3 bases; unmatched junction bases: 7. This CDR3 has 15 amino acids.

This clonotype was picked up a small number of times. This sequence joins TRBV14 and TRBJ1-2; D is perhaps TRBD1 (5 bases). The V and J ends lost 5 bases and 4 bases respectively, with 11 bases between them. CDR1 SGHDN and CDR2 FVKESK come from the germline V gene. The CDR3 has 13 amino acids. CDR3 amino acids: CASSAGRFYGYTF. CDR3 sequence (DNA): TGTGCCAGCAGCGCGGGACGGTTCTATGGCTACACCTTC.

This clonotype was found a few times. The rearrangement links TRBV24-1 to TRBJ2-5, with TRBD2 matching over 8 bases. V shed 5 bases and J 3 bases; nucleotides not matched to a gene: 7. Germline CDR1 is KGHDR and CDR2 is SFDVKD. The CDR3 covers 15 residues. CDR3 in amino acids: CATSVGLAGKETQYF. The CDR3 region has the DNA TGTGCCACCAGTGTCGGACTAGCAGGAAAAGAGACCCAGTACTTC.

The rearrangement links TRBV7-6 to TRBJ2-7, with D perhaps TRBD1 (6 bases). Germline-derived CDR1 and CDR2 are SGHVS and FNYEAQ. Trimming took off 1 base at V and 2 bases at J, with 9 bases between the two ends. There are 14 residues in the CDR3. In DNA form, the CDR3 reads TGTGCCAGCAGCTTAGGGCACAGGGCCTACGAGCAGTACTTC. Amino acids: CASSLGHRAYEQYF.